This T cell receptor beta chain stems from a study of T cells after posttransplantation cyclophosphamide (TCRdb year 2016). General notes on the study: The study tracked T cell repertoire reconstitution by TRB sequencing after myeloablative bone marrow transplantation using posttransplantation cyclophosphamide as GVHD prophylaxis. Blood from all 35 or so PTCy patients with 1-year posttransplant specimens was subjected to TRB sequencing. TRB sequencing was also done on up to about 3 additional blood samples from 2 to 5.2 years after transplant in 3 patients, and on pretransplant blood from several patients. Public TRB sequences were searched against a database of over 3,500 sequences associated with responses to pathogens, tumor antigens, self-antigens and alloantigens. Because TRA and TRB clonality correlated tightly in roughly ten samples, later TCR analyses were limited to TRB. Samples from a few dozen PTCy-treated patients and approximately 15 related bone marrow donors of those patients were subjected to antigen receptor sequencing. Study-wide findings and limitations: At 1-2 months, donor-recipient similarity was low but rose over the first year, and the later blood repertoires were often dominated by donor CD8+ memory clones. The TRB repertoires of T cells infiltrating skin or the GI tract showed only limited overlap with the TRB repertoires found in blood. Across approximately 45 patients, TRB clonality was highly associated with recipient CMV seropositivity and CMV reactivation, and PTCy diversity was similar to diversity in CNI/methotrexate controls.

Genomic DNA was the input for TRB sequencing, which was run either with the immunoSEQ assay at survey resolution or with the hsTCRB kit. Processing in the source paper ran as follows. The immunoSEQ software handled initial read processing, and the LymphoSeq R package was used for repertoire analyses. For each TRB dataset, clonality was calculated as 1 minus normalized Shannon entropy, and the Gini coefficient was computed as well. Phenotypes of unsorted samples were inferred by mapping TRB sequences from sorted subsets of the recipient or donor onto unsorted samples of the same recipient. The table comes from immuneACCESS by way of TCRdb, which keeps in-frame sequences with V and J called. Part of the clones is missing from these tables; in studies checked, under half for an unresolved V gene and the rest for unknown reasons. The DNA was the basis for D and trimming; V, J and clone size are from that table. The sample table contains several thousand clones; only one count was recorded for around 92% of them. Jointly, the top ten make up approximately 4.1% of the sample.

On the day of marrow donation, related bone marrow donors gave peripheral blood samples. Mononuclear cells from peripheral blood and bone marrow were separated by Ficoll-Hypaque density centrifugation and then cryopreserved. FACS on a FACSAria II was used to sort CD4+ and CD8+ T cells, including the naive and memory subsets. Concerning this clone: The antigen it binds to is not known. It has no much larger one-base neighbor in the sample; base qualities were not kept.

The CDR3 goes from the cysteine to the phenylalanine over 12 residues. Just CDR3 DNA is preserved here, 36 bases in frame from base 1. Reading the germline V gene gives CDR1 LGHNT and CDR2 FRNRAP. V is pared back by 8 bases and J by 3 bases, with 8 bases lying between the germline termini. The receptor chain draws on TRBV12-5 and TRBJ1-5; a tentative D call is TRBD1 (6 bases match). The receptor was isolated from a woman in her forties or fifties in good health and a related stem cell transplant donor. What was sequenced was CD4+ T cells sorted from blood. The DNA sequence is TGTGCTAGTCACAGGGACAATCAGCCCCAGCATTTT. It translates to CASHRDNQPQHF.